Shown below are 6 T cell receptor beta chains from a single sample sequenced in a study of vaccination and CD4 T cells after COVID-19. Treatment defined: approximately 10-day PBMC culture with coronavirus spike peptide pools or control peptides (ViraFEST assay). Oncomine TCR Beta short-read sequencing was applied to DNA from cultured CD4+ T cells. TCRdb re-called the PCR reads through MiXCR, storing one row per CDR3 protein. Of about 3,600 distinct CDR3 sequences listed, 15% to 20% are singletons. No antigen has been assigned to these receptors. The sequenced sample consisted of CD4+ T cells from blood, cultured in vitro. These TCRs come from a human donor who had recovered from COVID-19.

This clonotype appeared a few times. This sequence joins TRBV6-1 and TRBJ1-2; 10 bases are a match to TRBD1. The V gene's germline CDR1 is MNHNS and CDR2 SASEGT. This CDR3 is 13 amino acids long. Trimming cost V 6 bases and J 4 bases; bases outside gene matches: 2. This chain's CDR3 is CASRDRGGYGYTF. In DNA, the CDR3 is TGTGCCAGCAGGGACAGGGGGGGCTATGGCTACACCTTC.

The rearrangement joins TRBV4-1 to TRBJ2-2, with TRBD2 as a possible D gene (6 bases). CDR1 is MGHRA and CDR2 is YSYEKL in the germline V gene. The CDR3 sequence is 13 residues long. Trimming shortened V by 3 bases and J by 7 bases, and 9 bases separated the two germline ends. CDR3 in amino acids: CASSQGLVGELFF. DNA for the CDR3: TGCGCCAGCAGCCAGGGACTTGTCGGGGAGCTGTTTTTT.

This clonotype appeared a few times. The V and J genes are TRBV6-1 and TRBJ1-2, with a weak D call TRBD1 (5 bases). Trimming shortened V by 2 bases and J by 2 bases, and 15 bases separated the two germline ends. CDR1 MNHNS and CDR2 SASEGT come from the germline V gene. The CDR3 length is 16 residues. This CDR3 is CASSERVGGGNYGYTF. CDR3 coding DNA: TGTGCCAGCAGTGAAAGGGTGGGCGGGGGAAACTATGGCTACACCTTC.

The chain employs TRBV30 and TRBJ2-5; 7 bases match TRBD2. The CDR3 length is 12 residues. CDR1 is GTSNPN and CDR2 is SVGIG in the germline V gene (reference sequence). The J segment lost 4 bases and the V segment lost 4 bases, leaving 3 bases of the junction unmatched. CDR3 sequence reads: CAWTSGRETQYF. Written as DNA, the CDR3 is TGTGCCTGGACTAGCGGCAGAGAGACCCAGTACTTC.

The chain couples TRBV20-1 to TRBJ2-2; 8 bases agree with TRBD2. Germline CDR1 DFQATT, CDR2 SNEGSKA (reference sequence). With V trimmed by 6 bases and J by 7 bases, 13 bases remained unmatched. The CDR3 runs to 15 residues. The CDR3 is CSAQHRGGVGGELFF. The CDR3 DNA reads TGCAGTGCGCAACATCGGGGGGGCGTCGGCGGGGAGCTGTTTTTT.

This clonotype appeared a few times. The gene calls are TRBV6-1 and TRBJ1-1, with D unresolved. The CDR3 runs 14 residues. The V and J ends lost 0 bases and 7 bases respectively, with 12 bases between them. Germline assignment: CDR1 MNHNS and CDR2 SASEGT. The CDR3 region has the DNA TGTGCCAGCAGTGAAGCGCTTCTGAGGATTGAAGCTTTCTTT. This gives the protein CASSEALLRIEAFF.